This T cell receptor beta chain was sequenced for a study of graft-versus-host responses after intestinal transplantation. Points from the study as a whole: Association was observed between peak circulating GvH clone levels and early post-transplant HvG declines. Individuals carrying graft-donor T cell macrochimerism showed high graft-versus-host to host-versus-graft clonal ratios in allografts.

As for this clone: The antigen is undetermined.

Germline loops: CDR1 SGHNT, CDR2 YYREEE (reference sequence). The CDR3 has 13 amino acids. Trimming cost V 7 bases and J 3 bases; bases outside gene matches: 7. The data were produced by immunoSEQ multiplex PCR, yet TCRdb's version contains in-frame clones alone and is incomplete. The sample shows about 94,000 clones, roughly nine tenths of them seen only once. The chain combines TRBV5-4 with TRBJ2-7; 7 bases line up with TRBD2. This sequence originates from a human donor who received an intestinal transplant. This specimen consisted of unstimulated CD8+ T cells sorted from spleen or lymph node cells, obtained before intestinal transplant. The CDR3 nucleotides are TGTGCCAGCTCTCTAACGGGAGGCTACGAGCAGTACTTC. It translates to CASSLTGGYEQYF.